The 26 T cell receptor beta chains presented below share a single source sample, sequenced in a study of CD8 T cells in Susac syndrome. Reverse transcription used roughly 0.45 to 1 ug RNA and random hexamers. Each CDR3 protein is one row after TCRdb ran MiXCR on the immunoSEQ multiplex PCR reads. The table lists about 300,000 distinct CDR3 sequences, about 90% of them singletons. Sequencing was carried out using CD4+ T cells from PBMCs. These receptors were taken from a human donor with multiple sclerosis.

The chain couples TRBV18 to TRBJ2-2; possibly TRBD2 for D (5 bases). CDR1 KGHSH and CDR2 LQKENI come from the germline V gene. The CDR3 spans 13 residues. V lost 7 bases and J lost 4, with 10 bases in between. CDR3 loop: CASWTGITGELFF. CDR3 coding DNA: TGTGCCAGCTGGACGGGGATCACCGGGGAGCTGTTTTTT.

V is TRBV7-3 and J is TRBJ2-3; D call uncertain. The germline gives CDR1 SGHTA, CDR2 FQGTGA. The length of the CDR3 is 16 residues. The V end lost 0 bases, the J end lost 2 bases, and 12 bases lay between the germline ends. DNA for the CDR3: TGTGCCAGCAGCTTAACTGCGACCAGAGCCACAGATACGCAGTATTTT. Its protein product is CASSLTATRATDTQYF. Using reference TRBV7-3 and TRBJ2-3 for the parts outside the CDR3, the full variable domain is GAGVSQTPSNKVTEKGKYVELRCDPISGHTALYWYRQSLGQGPEFLIYFQGTGAADDSGLPNDRFFAVRPEGSVSTLKIQRTERGDSAVYLCASSLTATRATDTQYFGPGTRLTVL.

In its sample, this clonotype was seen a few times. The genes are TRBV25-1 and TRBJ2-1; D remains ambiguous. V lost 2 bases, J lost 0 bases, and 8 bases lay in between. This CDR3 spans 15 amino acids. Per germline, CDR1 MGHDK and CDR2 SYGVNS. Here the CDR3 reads CASSEVGSSYNEQFF. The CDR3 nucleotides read TGTGCCAGCAGTGAAGTCGGCAGCTCCTACAATGAGCAGTTCTTC.

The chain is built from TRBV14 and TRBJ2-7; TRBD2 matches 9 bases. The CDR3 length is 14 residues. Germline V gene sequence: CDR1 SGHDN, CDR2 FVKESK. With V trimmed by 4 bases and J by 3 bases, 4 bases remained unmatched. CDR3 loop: CASSRARGGYEQYF. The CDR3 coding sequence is TGTGCCAGCAGCCGGGCGCGGGGGGGCTACGAGCAGTACTTC.

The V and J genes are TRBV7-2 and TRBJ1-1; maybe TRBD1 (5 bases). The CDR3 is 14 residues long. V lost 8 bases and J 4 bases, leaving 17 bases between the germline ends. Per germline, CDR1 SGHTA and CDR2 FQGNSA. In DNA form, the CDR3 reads TGTGCCAGCCGCCGCGGGGCTTCTAGCACTGAAGCTTTCTTT. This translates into CASRRGASSTEAFF.

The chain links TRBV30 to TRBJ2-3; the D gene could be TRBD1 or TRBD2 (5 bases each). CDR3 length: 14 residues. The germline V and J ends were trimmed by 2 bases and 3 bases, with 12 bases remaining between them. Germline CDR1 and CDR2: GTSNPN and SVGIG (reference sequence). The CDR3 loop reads CAWSRGRRTDTQYF. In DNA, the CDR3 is TGTGCCTGGAGTCGGGGCCGAAGGACAGATACGCAGTATTTT.

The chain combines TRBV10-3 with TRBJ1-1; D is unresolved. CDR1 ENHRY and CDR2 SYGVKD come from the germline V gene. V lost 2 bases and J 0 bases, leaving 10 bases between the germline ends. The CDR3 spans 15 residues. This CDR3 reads CAISEASTVNTEAFF. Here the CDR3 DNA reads TGTGCCATCAGTGAGGCCTCGACGGTGAACACTGAAGCTTTCTTT.

The CDR3: CASSNGGLADNTEQFF. In DNA form, the CDR3 reads TGTGCCAGCAGTAACGGAGGGCTAGCGGACAACACTGAGCAGTTCTTC. V and J are TRBV6-2 or TRBV6-3 and TRBJ2-1, with 7 bases that match TRBD2. Germline lookup yields CDR1 MNHEY and CDR2 SVGEGT. The CDR3 sequence is 16 residues long. V dropped 5 bases and J dropped 9; count of bases not matched to a gene: 16.

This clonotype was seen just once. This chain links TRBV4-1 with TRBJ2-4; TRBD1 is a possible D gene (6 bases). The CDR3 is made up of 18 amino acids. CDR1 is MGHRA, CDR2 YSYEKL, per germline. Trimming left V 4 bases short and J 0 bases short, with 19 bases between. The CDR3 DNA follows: TGCGCCAGCAGCCTACAGGGTGGAGGCCTGATAGCCAAAAACATTCAGTACTTC. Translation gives CASSLQGGGLIAKNIQYF.

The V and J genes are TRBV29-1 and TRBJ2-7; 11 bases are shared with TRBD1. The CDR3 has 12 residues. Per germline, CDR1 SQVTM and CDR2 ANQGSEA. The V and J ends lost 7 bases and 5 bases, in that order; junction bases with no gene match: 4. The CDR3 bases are TGCAGCGCGGGGGACAGGGGGAACGAGCAGTACTTC. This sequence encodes CSAGDRGNEQYF.

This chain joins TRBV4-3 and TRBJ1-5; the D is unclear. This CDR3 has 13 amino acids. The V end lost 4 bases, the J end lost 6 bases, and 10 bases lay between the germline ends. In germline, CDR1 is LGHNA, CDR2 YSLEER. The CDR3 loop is CASSPHRGQPQHF. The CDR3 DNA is TGCGCCAGCAGCCCTCATCGGGGTCAGCCCCAGCATTTT.

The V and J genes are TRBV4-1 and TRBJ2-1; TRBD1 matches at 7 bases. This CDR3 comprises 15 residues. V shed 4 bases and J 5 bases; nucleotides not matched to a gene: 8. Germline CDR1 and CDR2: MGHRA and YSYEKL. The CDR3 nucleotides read TGCGCCAGCAGCCCCCAGGGGGTGGGGAACAATGAGCAGTTCTTC. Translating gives CASSPQGVGNNEQFF.

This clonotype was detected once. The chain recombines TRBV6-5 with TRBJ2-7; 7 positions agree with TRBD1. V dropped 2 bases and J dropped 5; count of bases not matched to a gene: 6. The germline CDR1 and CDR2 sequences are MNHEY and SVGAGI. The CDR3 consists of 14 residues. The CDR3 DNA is TGTGCCAGCAGTTACGACAGGGCCACTAACGAGCAGTACTTC. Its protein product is CASSYDRATNEQYF.

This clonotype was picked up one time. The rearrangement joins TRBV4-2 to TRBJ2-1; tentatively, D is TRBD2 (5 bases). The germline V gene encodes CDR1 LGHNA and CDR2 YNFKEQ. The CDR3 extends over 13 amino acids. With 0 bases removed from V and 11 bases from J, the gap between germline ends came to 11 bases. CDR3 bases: TGTGCCAGCAGCCAAGATGGGCCCGGGAAGCAGTTCTTC. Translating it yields CASSQDGPGKQFF.

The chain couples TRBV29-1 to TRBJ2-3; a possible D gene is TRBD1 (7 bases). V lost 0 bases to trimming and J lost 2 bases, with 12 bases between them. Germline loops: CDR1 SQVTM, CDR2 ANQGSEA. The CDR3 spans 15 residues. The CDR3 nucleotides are TGCAGCGTTGAAGATTTCAGGGGGGTCACAGATACGCAGTATTTT. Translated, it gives CSVEDFRGVTDTQYF.

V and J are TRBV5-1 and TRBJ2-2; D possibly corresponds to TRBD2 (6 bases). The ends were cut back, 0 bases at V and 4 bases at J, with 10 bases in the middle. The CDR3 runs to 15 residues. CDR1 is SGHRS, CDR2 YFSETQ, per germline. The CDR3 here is CASSLDGSFTGELFF. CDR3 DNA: TGCGCCAGCAGCTTGGACGGGAGCTTCACCGGGGAGCTGTTTTTT.

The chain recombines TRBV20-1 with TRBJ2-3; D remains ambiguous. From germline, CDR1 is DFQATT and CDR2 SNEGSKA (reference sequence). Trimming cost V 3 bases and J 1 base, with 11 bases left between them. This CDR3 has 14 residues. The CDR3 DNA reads TGCAGTGCTAGCGAGACCGCTCGCACAGATACGCAGTATTTT. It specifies CSASETARTDTQYF.

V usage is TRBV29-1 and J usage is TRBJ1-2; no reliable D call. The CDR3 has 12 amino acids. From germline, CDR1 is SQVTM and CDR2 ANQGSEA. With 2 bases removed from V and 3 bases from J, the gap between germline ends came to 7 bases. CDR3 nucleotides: TGCAGCGTTGAACAGGAGGACTATGGCTACACCTTC. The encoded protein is CSVEQEDYGYTF.

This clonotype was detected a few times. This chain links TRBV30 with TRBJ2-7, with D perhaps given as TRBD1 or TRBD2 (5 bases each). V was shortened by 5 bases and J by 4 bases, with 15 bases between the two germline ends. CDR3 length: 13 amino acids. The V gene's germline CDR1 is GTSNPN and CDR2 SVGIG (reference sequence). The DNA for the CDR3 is TGTGCCTGGCGGGACGGCGGTAGGTACGAGCAGTACTTC. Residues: CAWRDGGRYEQYF.

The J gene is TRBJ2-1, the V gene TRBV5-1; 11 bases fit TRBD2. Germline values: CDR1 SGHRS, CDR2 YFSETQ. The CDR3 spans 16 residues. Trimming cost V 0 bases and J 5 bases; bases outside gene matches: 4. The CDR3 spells CASSLVVAGGNNEQFF. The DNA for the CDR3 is TGCGCCAGCAGCTTGGTCGTAGCGGGAGGGAACAATGAGCAGTTCTTC.

The DNA of the CDR3 is TGTGCCAGCAGCCCTAGGCTCTCGGGACAGCCCCAGCATTTT. Translated, it gives CASSPRLSGQPQHF. The rearrangement uses TRBV7-2 and TRBJ1-5; D remains ambiguous. The CDR3 has 14 residues. Per the germline V gene, CDR1 is SGHTA and CDR2 is FQGNSA. V dropped 5 bases and J dropped 7 bases, with 15 bases sitting between them.

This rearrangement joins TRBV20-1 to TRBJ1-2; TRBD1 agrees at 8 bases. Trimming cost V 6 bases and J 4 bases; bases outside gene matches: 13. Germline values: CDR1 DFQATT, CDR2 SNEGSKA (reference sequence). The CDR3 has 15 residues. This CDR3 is CSALGQGVVSYGYTF. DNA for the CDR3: TGCAGTGCCCTCGGACAGGGAGTCGTTTCCTATGGCTACACCTTC.

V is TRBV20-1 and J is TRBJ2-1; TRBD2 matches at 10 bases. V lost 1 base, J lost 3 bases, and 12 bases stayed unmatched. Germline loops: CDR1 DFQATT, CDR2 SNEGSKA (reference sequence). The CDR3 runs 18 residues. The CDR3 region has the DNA TGCAGTGCTAGAGCCTTGCTAGCGGGAGCCATACTCTACAATGAGCAGTTCTTC. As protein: CSARALLAGAILYNEQFF.

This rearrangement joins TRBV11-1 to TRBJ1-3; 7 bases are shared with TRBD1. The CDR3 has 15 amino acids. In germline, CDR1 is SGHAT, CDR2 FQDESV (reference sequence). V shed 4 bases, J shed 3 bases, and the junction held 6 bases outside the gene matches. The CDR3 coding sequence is TGTGCCAGCAGCTCACCCGACAGGGATGGAAACACCATATATTTT. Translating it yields CASSSPDRDGNTIYF.

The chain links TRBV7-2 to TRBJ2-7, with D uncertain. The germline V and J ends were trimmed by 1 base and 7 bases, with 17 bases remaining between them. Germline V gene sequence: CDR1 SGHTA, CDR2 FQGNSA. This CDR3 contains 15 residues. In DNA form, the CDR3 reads TGTGCCAGCAGCTTAGTCTTGGTACAAGCGTCGGAGCAGTACTTC. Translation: CASSLVLVQASEQYF.

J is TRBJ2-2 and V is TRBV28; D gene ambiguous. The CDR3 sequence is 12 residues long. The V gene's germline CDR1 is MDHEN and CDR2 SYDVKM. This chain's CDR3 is CAITANTGELFF. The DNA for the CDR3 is TGTGCTATAACTGCGAACACCGGGGAGCTGTTTTTT.